The 15 T cell receptor beta chains below all came from one sample that was sequenced in a study of T cell clonotyping in hematopoietic cell transplantation. As for time point: recipient sample about 28 days before transplant, after cytoreduction. Method: immunoSEQ multiplex PCR; TCRdb's copy keeps in-frame clones and lacks some. The sample shows about 49,000 clones, approximately 90% of them seen only once. Sequencing was performed on peripheral blood mononuclear cells, taken before stem cell transplant. The receptor source for this set is a man in his 60s with biphenotypic leukemia. Some clones in this sample may be carry-over from other donors' samples.

The V gene is TRBV7-2, the J gene TRBJ2-7; D not certain. V was pared by 5 bases and J by 4 bases, with 12 bases between. Germline loops: CDR1 SGHTA, CDR2 FQGNSA. The CDR3 loop spans 13 amino acids. The CDR3 coding sequence is TGTGCCAGCAGCCGTTTGGAATTGTACGAGCAGTACTTC. Encoded protein: CASSRLELYEQYF.

The chain employs TRBV20-1 and TRBJ2-3; D is unresolved. The V end lost 6 bases, the J end lost 0 bases, and 4 bases lay between the germline ends. The CDR3 contains 11 residues. Per germline, CDR1 DFQATT and CDR2 SNEGSKA (reference sequence). CDR3 amino acids: CSATSTDTQYF. Here the CDR3 DNA reads TGCAGTGCAACCAGCACAGATACGCAGTATTTT.

This chain uses TRBV4-3 with TRBJ2-2; D gene uncertain. CDR1 LGHNA and CDR2 YSLEER come from the germline V gene. The germline V and J ends were trimmed by 0 bases and 0 bases, with 11 bases remaining between them. The CDR3 loop spans 17 amino acids. CDR3 in amino acids: CASSQDRAVANTGELFF. DNA for the CDR3: TGCGCCAGCAGCCAAGATAGGGCAGTTGCGAACACCGGGGAGCTGTTTTTT.

The V and J genes are TRBV28 and TRBJ2-7; 8 positions match TRBD2. Trimming cost V 2 bases and J 3 bases; bases outside gene matches: 3. The CDR3 contains 14 residues. Looked up from germline, CDR1 is MDHEN and CDR2 is SYDVKM. The CDR3: CASSLAGGRYEQYF. The CDR3 DNA is TGTGCCAGCAGTTTAGCGGGAGGCCGCTACGAGCAGTACTTC. Full variable domain (remainder filled in from reference TRBV28 and TRBJ2-7): DVKVTQSSRYLVKRTGEKVFLECVQDMDHENMFWYRQDPGLGLRLIYFSYDVKMKEKGDIPEGYSVSREKKERFSLILESASTNQTSMYLCASSLAGGRYEQYFGPGTRLTVT.

V usage is TRBV9 and J usage is TRBJ2-2; D not resolved. CDR3 length: 14 residues. Per germline, CDR1 SGDLS and CDR2 YYNGEE. V lost 0 bases and J lost 6, with 9 bases in between. CDR3 protein: CASSVGWSSGELFF. CDR3 coding DNA: TGTGCCAGCAGCGTAGGATGGAGTTCCGGGGAGCTGTTTTTT. Drawing the rest from reference TRBV9 and TRBJ2-2, the complete variable domain is DSGVTQTPKHLITATGQRVTLRCSPRSGDLSVYWYQQSLDQGLQFLIQYYNGEERAKGNILERFSAQQFPDLHSELNLSSLELGDSALYFCASSVGWSSGELFFGEGSRLTVL.

The rearrangement joins TRBV10-1 to TRBJ2-7; 7 positions agree with TRBD2. CDR1 WNHNN and CDR2 SYGVQD come from the germline V gene (reference sequence). CDR3 length: 15 amino acids. Unmatched junction bases numbered 8, after V lost 4 bases and J lost 2 bases. The CDR3 region is CASSGSGTGTYEQYF. Written as DNA, the CDR3 is TGCGCCAGCAGTGGAAGCGGGACTGGAACCTACGAGCAGTACTTC.

The sample holds a few counts of this clone. This specimen includes other DNA sequences encoding the same CDR3. The rearrangement uses TRBV2 and TRBJ2-3; 9 nucleotides agree with TRBD2. The CDR3 sequence is 13 residues long. V lost 8 bases and J lost 1; bases outside the gene matches: 1. The V gene's germline CDR1 is SNHLY and CDR2 FYNNEI. Here the CDR3 DNA reads TGTGCCAGCCAGCGGGAGGGCACAGATACGCAGTATTTT. Amino acid sequence: CASQREGTDTQYF. Filled out from reference TRBV2 and TRBJ2-3, the complete variable domain reads EPEVTQTPSHQVTQMGQEVILRCVPISNHLYFYWYRQILGQKVEFLVSFYNNEISEKSEIFDDQFSVERPDGSNFTLKIRSTKLEDSAMYFCASQREGTDTQYFGPGTRLTVL.

The chain links TRBV5-6 to TRBJ2-7, with a weak D call TRBD1 (5 bases). The germline V gene encodes CDR1 SGHDT and CDR2 YYEEEE. This CDR3 region has 14 residues. V was shortened by 2 bases and J by 4 bases, with 13 bases between the two germline ends. As DNA, the CDR3 is TGTGCCAGCAGCTTTGGGCAGGGCTTGTACGAGCAGTACTTC. Translated: CASSFGQGLYEQYF.

The V call is TRBV27, the J call TRBJ2-7, with unresolved D. CDR1 is MNHEY, CDR2 SMNVEV, per germline (reference sequence). The germline V and J ends were trimmed by 3 bases and 5 bases, with 20 bases remaining between them. The CDR3 length is 16 residues. The CDR3 sequence: CASSFFGESRVDEQYF. The CDR3 DNA sequence: TGTGCCAGCAGTTTTTTTGGTGAGAGCAGAGTAGACGAGCAGTACTTC.

The chain recombines TRBV7-3 with TRBJ2-7; 9 nucleotides align to TRBD2. J gave up 3 bases and V 8 bases, and 8 bases lay outside the gene matches. Germline V CDR1 and CDR2: SGHTA, FQGTGA. CDR3 size: 14 residues. CDR3 coding DNA: TGTGCCAGCGGGCCTAGGACTAGCGTCTACGAGCAGTACTTC. It translates to CASGPRTSVYEQYF.

J is TRBJ2-3 and V is TRBV2, with D possibly being TRBD1 (5 bases). This CDR3 comprises 13 residues. Germline V gene lookup returns CDR1 SNHLY and CDR2 FYNNEI. V lost 11 bases to trimming and J lost 1 base, with 13 bases between them. CDR3: CASALGRTDTQYF. The CDR3 DNA reads TGTGCCTCAGCACTGGGGCGCACAGATACGCAGTATTTT.

A note on this clone: Relative to the germline gene, one junction end is altered; a read error may explain this. The chain links TRBV7-7 to TRBJ1-3; TRBD1 aligns across 9 bases. Germline values: CDR1 SSHAT, CDR2 FNYEAQ (reference sequence). The CDR3 extends over 15 amino acids. CDR3 in amino acids: CASSPGTGTGNTIYF. The CDR3 DNA reads TGTGCTAGCAGTCCCGGGACAGGGACAGGAAACACCATATATTTT.

This chain joins TRBV5-1 and TRBJ2-7, with 7 bases matching TRBD2. Trimming took 5 bases from V and 3 from J; bases not matched to a gene: 14. The CDR3 contains 16 residues. Germline assignment: CDR1 SGHRS and CDR2 YFSETQ. Here the CDR3 DNA reads TGCGCCAGCAGTTCTCCTCCTAGCGGTCGGGACTACGAGCAGTACTTC. This gives the protein CASSSPPSGRDYEQYF.

This chain connects TRBV20-1 to TRBJ2-7; D remains unclear. Trimming shortened V by 6 bases and J by 0 bases, and 6 bases separated the two germline ends. The CDR3 is 11 residues long. CDR1 is DFQATT and CDR2 is SNEGSKA in the germline V gene (reference sequence). In nucleotides, the CDR3 is TGCAGTGCCACGGGCTCCTACGAGCAGTACTTC. Its translation is CSATGSYEQYF.

V is TRBV20-1 and J is TRBJ2-5; D gene unclear. V lost 6 bases, J lost 0 bases, and 5 bases lay in between. This CDR3 comprises 11 residues. The germline V gene has CDR1 DFQATT and CDR2 SNEGSKA (reference sequence). The CDR3 region has the DNA TGCAGTGCCCAAGACCAAGAGACCCAGTACTTC. Encoded protein: CSAQDQETQYF.